These 30 T cell receptor beta chains originate from one sample sequenced in a study of early T cells in non-severe SARS-CoV-2 infection. TCRdb ran MiXCR on the 5' RACE reads and lists one entry per CDR3 protein. The sample shows around 50,000 distinct CDR3 sequences, less than 4.5% of them seen only once. The sample comprised whole blood. The receptors derive from an adult who was a healthcare worker with PCR-confirmed SARS-CoV-2 infection or an uninfected control (not recorded which).

This clonotype was observed at least ten times. The chain links TRBV19 to TRBJ2-1; D gene ambiguous. Germline-derived CDR1 and CDR2 are LNHDA and SQIVND (reference sequence). The CDR3 has 13 residues. Trimming removed 4 bases from V and 8 bases from J, with 12 bases in between. The CDR3 reads CASSTNLVDEQFF. The CDR3 DNA reads TGTGCCAGTAGTACTAATTTGGTCGATGAGCAGTTCTTC.

This clonotype appeared many times. This sequence joins TRBV21-1 and TRBJ1-6; TRBD1 is taken as the D call from the table, unchecked against the DNA. TRBV21-1 counts as a pseudogene. The CDR3 runs to 17 residues. In DNA, the CDR3 is TGTGCCAGCAGCAAAAGGGGCAGGGGGCAGAATAATTCACCCCTCCACTTT. This sequence encodes CASSKRGRGQNNSPLHF.

This clonotype came up many times. This chain uses TRBV29-1 with TRBJ2-3; D ambiguous. V lost 4 bases, J lost 0 bases, and 8 bases lay in between. CDR1 and CDR2 (germline): SQVTM, ANQGSEA. This CDR3 is 13 amino acids long. The CDR3 DNA reads as TGCAGCGTTGTATTATCGAGCACAGATACGCAGTATTTT. The encoded protein is CSVVLSSTDTQYF.

This chain joins TRBV14 and TRBJ2-7; no firm D call. Germline values: CDR1 SGHDN, CDR2 FVKESK. The CDR3 is made up of 13 amino acids. V lost 0 bases, J lost 2 bases, and 5 bases lay in between. In nucleotides, the CDR3 is TGTGCCAGCAGCCAAGATAGCCCCTACGAGCAGTACTTC. Amino acid sequence: CASSQDSPYEQYF. The full variable domain, completed using reference TRBV14 and TRBJ2-7, is EAGVTQFPSHSVIEKGQTVTLRCDPISGHDNLYWYRRVMGKEIKFLLHFVKESKQDESGMPNNRFLAERTGGTYSTLKVQPAELEDSGVYFCASSQDSPYEQYFGPGTRLTVT.

In this sample, this clonotype turned up many times. The V and J genes are TRBV11-2 and TRBJ2-3, with D possibly being TRBD1 (5 bases). V dropped 1 base and J dropped 1 base, with 9 bases sitting between them. The germline gives CDR1 SGHAT, CDR2 FQNNGV. This CDR3 is 15 amino acids long. CDR3 loop: CASSLVGLRTDTQYF. The CDR3 nucleotides are TGTGCCAGCAGCTTAGTGGGGCTCCGCACAGATACGCAGTATTTT.

This clonotype was picked up many times. This chain connects TRBV11-2 to TRBJ2-7, with D possibly TRBD2 on 6 matching bases. Germline V gene lookup returns CDR1 SGHAT and CDR2 FQNNGV. This CDR3 region has 15 residues. V dropped 4 bases and J dropped 1 base, with 14 bases sitting between them. The DNA for the CDR3 is TGTGCCAGCAGCTCTTGGGCTAGCGAATCCTACGAGCAGTACTTC. The encoded protein is CASSSWASESYEQYF.

This clonotype has more than one count but fewer than ten. This chain uses TRBV25-1 with TRBJ1-4; D is uncertain. The V end lost 0 bases, the J end lost 8 bases, and 7 bases lay between the germline ends. The germline V gene has CDR1 MGHDK and CDR2 SYGVNS. This CDR3 is 13 amino acids long. CDR3 bases: TGTGCCAGCAGTGAATATAATGGCGAAAAACTGTTTTTT. Its protein is CASSEYNGEKLFF.

This clonotype was detected many times. The chain is built from TRBV7-2 and TRBJ1-2; TRBD1 agrees at 7 bases. V trimming: 4 bases; J trimming: 10 bases; junction bases outside the gene matches: 9. This CDR3 contains 13 residues. Germline V CDR1 and CDR2: SGHTA, FQGNSA. This chain's CDR3 is CASSSGTAGFYTF. DNA of the CDR3: TGTGCCAGCAGCTCCGGGACAGCAGGATTCTACACCTTC.

This clonotype was counted a few times. The rearrangement joins TRBV2 to TRBJ2-2, with TRBD1 matching over 9 bases. Losses at the gene ends were 5 bases for V and 5 bases for J; bases not matched to a gene: 6. The CDR3 is 15 amino acids. Germline V gene sequence: CDR1 SNHLY, CDR2 FYNNEI. CDR3 DNA: TGTGCCAGCAGTAGCGGGACAGGGCGGACCGGGGAGCTGTTTTTT. The encoded protein is CASSSGTGRTGELFF.

This clonotype was seen ten or more times. The chain links TRBV9 to TRBJ2-7; D not certain. The CDR3 contains 14 residues. The germline gives CDR1 SGDLS, CDR2 YYNGEE. The ends were cut back, 0 bases at V and 0 bases at J, with 7 bases in the middle. CDR3 DNA: TGTGCCAGCAGCGTAGGGGGAAGCTCCTACGAGCAGTACTTC. Its protein is CASSVGGSSYEQYF.

This clonotype was detected many times. The chain has TRBV20-1 and TRBJ2-3; TRBD2 matches at 8 bases. The CDR3 sequence is 15 residues long. Germline values: CDR1 DFQATT, CDR2 SNEGSKA (reference sequence). J lost 2 bases, V lost 5 bases, and 9 bases had no gene match. CDR3 coding DNA: TGCAGTGCTCCGGCGGCGGGGGGTTCCACAGATACGCAGTATTTT. This gives the protein CSAPAAGGSTDTQYF.

This clonotype was seen ten or more times. This rearrangement joins TRBV14 to TRBJ2-7, with D tentatively TRBD2 (6 bases). V lost 3 bases to trimming and J lost 0 bases, with 15 bases between them. CDR1 is SGHDN and CDR2 is FVKESK in the germline V gene. This CDR3 has 16 amino acids. The CDR3 sequence: CASSQRLGLNSYEQYF. CDR3 coding DNA: TGTGCCAGCAGCCAGAGACTAGGACTGAACTCCTACGAGCAGTACTTC. The variable domain in full, with the rest retrieved from reference TRBV14 and TRBJ2-7, is EAGVTQFPSHSVIEKGQTVTLRCDPISGHDNLYWYRRVMGKEIKFLLHFVKESKQDESGMPNNRFLAERTGGTYSTLKVQPAELEDSGVYFCASSQRLGLNSYEQYFGPGTRLTVT.

This clonotype was observed many times. The rearrangement links TRBV11-2 to TRBJ2-7; D may correspond to TRBD1 or TRBD2 (5 bases each). V dropped 3 bases and J dropped 4 bases, with 13 bases sitting between them. This CDR3 has 14 amino acids. In germline, CDR1 is SGHAT, CDR2 FQNNGV. This CDR3 is CASSFGTAVYEQYF. CDR3 nucleotide sequence: TGTGCCAGCAGCTTCGGGACGGCGGTTTACGAGCAGTACTTC.

In its sample, this clonotype was seen many times. The V and J genes are TRBV5-6 and TRBJ1-1; D is perhaps TRBD1 (6 bases). The CDR3 loop spans 16 amino acids. Per germline, CDR1 SGHDT and CDR2 YYEEEE. V gave up 2 bases and J gave up 8 bases, with 22 bases separating them. The CDR3 is CASSLGHLQGTAEAFF. The CDR3 region has the DNA TGTGCCAGCAGCTTAGGTCACTTACAGGGCACGGCGGAAGCTTTCTTT. Variable domain in full (rest from reference TRBV5-6 and TRBJ1-1): DAGVTQSPTHLIKTRGQQVTLRCSPKSGHDTVSWYQQALGQGPQFIFQYYEEEERQRGNFPDRFSGHQFPNYSSELNVNALLLGDSALYLCASSLGHLQGTAEAFFGQGTRLTVV.

This clonotype was seen many times. The chain uses TRBV11-2 and TRBJ2-3; TRBD2 matches at 13 bases. The length of the CDR3 is 15 residues. The J segment lost 4 bases and the V segment lost 5 bases, leaving 3 bases of the junction unmatched. Germline V CDR1 and CDR2: SGHAT, FQNNGV. Here the CDR3 reads CASSPLAGGADTQYF. The DNA of the CDR3 is TGTGCCAGCAGCCCACTAGCGGGAGGGGCAGATACGCAGTATTTT.

This clonotype was seen a few times. V and J are TRBV11-3 and TRBJ1-1; D is undetermined. The germline V and J ends were trimmed by 5 bases and 0 bases, with 10 bases remaining between them. Germline CDR1 is SGHNT and CDR2 is YENEEA. CDR3 length: 14 residues. The CDR3: CASSQQNMNTEAFF. The CDR3 DNA sequence: TGTGCCAGCAGCCAACAGAACATGAACACTGAAGCTTTCTTT.

This clonotype was counted only a few times. The chain recombines TRBV18 with TRBJ2-7; D is ambiguous. The CDR3 is made up of 13 amino acids. CDR1 and CDR2 (germline): KGHSH, LQKENI. Trimming stripped 5 bases from V and 0 bases from J, with 8 bases between. CDR3 sequence: CASSTPSSYEQYF. As DNA, the CDR3 is TGTGCCAGCTCAACCCCCTCCTCCTACGAGCAGTACTTC.

This clonotype was found a few times. The chain has TRBV29-1 and TRBJ2-5; TRBD2 aligns across 8 bases. The length of the CDR3 is 13 residues. V dropped 4 bases and J dropped 3; count of bases not matched to a gene: 4. Germline V CDR1 and CDR2: SQVTM, ANQGSEA. DNA of the CDR3: TGCAGCGTTGGGACTAGCAGGAAAGAGACCCAGTACTTC. Amino acids: CSVGTSRKETQYF.

The sample holds a few counts of this clonotype. The chain is built from TRBV7-9 and TRBJ1-2, with D possibly being TRBD1 (6 bases). The germline V and J ends were trimmed by 5 bases and 2 bases, with 18 bases remaining between them. CDR1 is SEHNR, CDR2 FQNEAQ, per germline (reference sequence). The CDR3 is made up of 16 amino acids. The DNA for the CDR3 is TGTGCCAGCAGCCCGGAGGGGGGGAGACGGAACTATGGCTACACCTTC. Its protein product is CASSPEGGRRNYGYTF.

This clonotype was seen many times. The chain recombines TRBV29-1 with TRBJ1-4; 7 bases match TRBD1. This CDR3 comprises 13 residues. From germline, CDR1 is SQVTM and CDR2 ANQGSEA. The V and J ends lost 6 bases and 3 bases, in that order; junction bases with no gene match: 4. The CDR3 here is CSVRQGSNEKLFF. CDR3 DNA sequence: TGCAGCGTACGACAGGGTTCTAATGAAAAACTGTTTTTT.

This clonotype has at least ten counts. V and J are TRBV30 and TRBJ2-3; D possibly matches TRBD1 or TRBD2 (6 bases each). Looked up from germline, CDR1 is GTSNPN and CDR2 is SVGIG (reference sequence). V dropped 8 bases and J dropped 0 bases, with 9 bases sitting between them. This CDR3 is built from 12 residues. The CDR3 sequence: CAQGTSTDTQYF. Here the CDR3 DNA reads TGTGCCCAGGGGACTAGCACAGATACGCAGTATTTT.

This clonotype was recorded at least ten times. V is TRBV12-3 or TRBV12-4 and J is TRBJ1-5; 8 bases match TRBD1. This CDR3 spans 14 amino acids. V lost 6 bases and J lost 2; bases outside the gene matches: 3. CDR3 nucleotides: TGTGCCAGCAGGCCGACAGGGGGCAATCAGCCCCAGCATTTT. Its translation is CASRPTGGNQPQHF.

In its sample, this clonotype was seen many times. The chain couples TRBV14 to TRBJ1-2; no clear D. This CDR3 is built from 14 residues. Germline loops: CDR1 SGHDN, CDR2 FVKESK. V gave up 1 base and J gave up 8 bases, with 14 bases separating them. The CDR3 reads CASSQVGGISGYTF. CDR3 in DNA: TGTGCCAGCAGCCAAGTCGGAGGTATTAGCGGCTACACCTTC.

V and J are TRBV27 and TRBJ2-7; 9 nucleotides line up with TRBD1. With V trimmed by 7 bases and J by 0 bases, 4 bases remained unmatched. This CDR3 region has 14 residues. Germline CDR1 and CDR2: MNHEY and SMNVEV (reference sequence). The CDR3 bases are TGTGCCAGCAAGGGGACAGGGTCCTCCTACGAGCAGTACTTC. Translation: CASKGTGSSYEQYF.

This clonotype was counted a single time. With a much larger clone just one base away, this may be a read error. V usage is TRBV12-3 or TRBV12-4 and J usage is TRBJ2-3; TRBD2 matches 13 bases. This CDR3 spans 16 amino acids. CDR3 coding DNA: TGTGCCAGCAGTTTAGAACTAGCGGGAGGGTTCGATACGCTGTATTTT. Translation: CASSLELAGGFDTLYF.

This clonotype was seen a handful of times. V is TRBV6-5 and J is TRBJ1-1, with D unclear. CDR3 length: 12 residues. Germline CDR1 and CDR2: MNHEY and SVGAGI. CDR3 DNA sequence: TGTGTCTCCTCCCGGGCAAACACTGAAGCTTTCTTT. Its translation is CVSSRANTEAFF.

At least ten counts were recorded for this clonotype. The chain carries TRBV10-3 and TRBJ2-7, with 7 bases lining up with TRBD1. CDR3 size: 11 residues. Germline V gene sequence: CDR1 ENHRY, CDR2 SYGVKD. With V trimmed by 6 bases and J by 4 bases, 0 bases remained unmatched. The CDR3 sequence is CAIRQGYEQYF. The CDR3 DNA follows: TGTGCCATCAGACAGGGGTACGAGCAGTACTTC.

This clonotype showed up many times. The rearrangement uses TRBV7-2 and TRBJ1-5, with D perhaps matching TRBD1 (6 bases). The CDR3 is made up of 15 amino acids. Germline V gene data show CDR1 as SGHTA and CDR2 as FQGNSA. V lost 1 base and J lost 7, with 14 bases in between. Here the CDR3 DNA reads TGTGCCAGCAGCTTAGTTGGGGGCGAGGGACAGCCCCAGCATTTT. Amino acid sequence: CASSLVGGEGQPQHF. Based on the CDR3 plus reference TRBV7-2 and TRBJ1-5, the full variable domain is GAGVSQSPSNKVTEKGKDVELRCDPISGHTALYWYRQSLGQGLEFLIYFQGNSAPDKSGLPSDRFSAERTGGSVSTLTIQRTQQEDSAVYLCASSLVGGEGQPQHFGDGTRLSIL.

This clonotype was detected many times. The chain is built from TRBV7-2 and TRBJ1-4; 7 bases fit TRBD1. This CDR3 is built from 14 residues. V lost 5 bases to trimming and J lost 8 bases; unmatched junction nucleotides: 8. Germline CDR1 is SGHTA and CDR2 is FQGNSA. The CDR3 nucleotides are TGTGCCAGCAGCCCGAGACAGGGAAGAGAAAAACTGTTTTTT. Translating it yields CASSPRQGREKLFF.

The sample holds many counts of this clonotype. The rearrangement uses TRBV5-5 and TRBJ1-5, with unresolved D. The CDR3 spans 14 residues. Germline V gene lookup returns CDR1 SGHKS and CDR2 YYEKEE (reference sequence). The germline V and J ends were trimmed by 2 bases and 7 bases, with 13 bases remaining between them. The CDR3 spells CASSFTPREQPQHF. CDR3 DNA: TGTGCCAGCAGCTTTACCCCTCGGGAGCAGCCCCAGCATTTT.